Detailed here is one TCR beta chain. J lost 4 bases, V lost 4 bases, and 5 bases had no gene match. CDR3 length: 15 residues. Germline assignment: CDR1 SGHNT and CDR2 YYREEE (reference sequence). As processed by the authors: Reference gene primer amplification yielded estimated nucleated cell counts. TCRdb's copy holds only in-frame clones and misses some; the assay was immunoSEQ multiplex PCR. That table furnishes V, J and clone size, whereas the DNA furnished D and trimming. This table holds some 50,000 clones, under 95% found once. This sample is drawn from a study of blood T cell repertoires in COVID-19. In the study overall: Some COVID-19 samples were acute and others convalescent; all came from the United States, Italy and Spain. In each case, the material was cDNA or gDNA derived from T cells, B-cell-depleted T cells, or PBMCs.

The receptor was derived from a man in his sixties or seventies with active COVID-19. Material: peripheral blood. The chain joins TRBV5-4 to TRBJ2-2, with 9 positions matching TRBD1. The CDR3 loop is CASSRDRASTGELFF. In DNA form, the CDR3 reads TGTGCCAGCAGCAGGGACAGGGCTAGCACCGGGGAGCTGTTTTTT. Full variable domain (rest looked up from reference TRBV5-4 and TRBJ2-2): ETGVTQSPTHLIKTRGQQVTLRCSSQSGHNTVSWYQQALGQGPQFIFQYYREEENGRGNFPPRFSGLQFPNYSSELNVNALELDDSALYLCASSRDRASTGELFFGEGSRLTVL.